This T cell receptor beta chain was captured in a study of blood T cells in healthy people across ages. About the research overall: About one barcoded beta molecule per two T cells was captured by template switching. Regarding the study as a whole: The authors considered diversity estimates from one million T cells to be underestimates.

It was with a sample-barcoded 5' primer and a J-beta primer mix that a second PCR of roughly 7 to 12 cycles was run. With 12 random nucleotides, a template-switch adaptor tagged each individual cDNA molecule. From the 5' RACE reads, TCRdb called clonotypes with MiXCR, one entry per CDR3 protein. The table records 950,000 to 1,200,000 distinct CDR3 sequences, more than 30% of them present only once. As concerns this clonotype: Its specificity is unknown.

Sequencing was performed on blood. The sequence was obtained from a man aged 18 to 29 in good health.

This CDR3 reads CSVGRPQETQYF. The CDR3 DNA sequence: TGCAGCGTTGGCCGGCCCCAAGAGACCCAGTACTTC. The chain recombines TRBV29-1 with TRBJ2-5; D is undetermined. The V end lost 4 bases, the J end lost 1 base, and 7 bases lay between the germline ends. Germline CDR1 and CDR2: SQVTM and ANQGSEA. CDR3 size: 12 residues.